Described below is a single TCR beta chain sequence and its context. Under the authors' procedure: Amplification of reference gene primers was used by the study to estimate nucleated cell counts. Here immunoSEQ multiplex PCR was the method, and the copy in TCRdb shows in-frame clones only, minus some. Clone size and V and J calls were adopted from that table, with D and trimming inferred from the DNA. The profile shows roughly 250,000 clones, more than 70% of them singletons. This specimen belongs to a study of blood T cell repertoires in COVID-19. V gave up 6 bases and J gave up 6 bases, with 13 bases separating them. Germline CDR1 reads SQVTM; CDR2 reads ANQGSEA. This CDR3 spans 12 amino acids.

The TCR was taken from a woman between 40 and 50 years old who had recovered from COVID-19. This chain uses TRBV29-1 with TRBJ2-3; D call uncertain. The specimen was peripheral blood. This chain's CDR3 is CSVVPSVDTQYF. For the CDR3, the DNA is TGCAGCGTCGTTCCAAGCGTGGATACGCAGTATTTT.